These 3 T cell receptor beta chains originate from one sample sequenced in a study of T cell repertoires in cytomegalovirus infection. TCRdb called the reads again in MiXCR, with one record for every CDR3 protein. The table lists under 250,000 distinct CDR3 sequences, under 8.5% of them singletons. The sequenced sample was PBMCs. The receptors stem from a human donor in good health (CMV status not recorded). Some clones in this sample may be carry-over from other donors' samples.

With respect to this clonotype: A much larger clone is a single base away; this may be a read error. V usage is TRBV20-1 and J usage is TRBJ2-4; unclear D gene. Germline-derived CDR1 and CDR2 are DFQATT and SNEGSKA (reference sequence). CDR3 length: 15 amino acids. The CDR3: CSASINRIAKNVQYF. The DNA of the CDR3 is TGCAGTGCTAGTATCAACAGAATAGCCAAAAACGTTCAGTACTTC.

The chain combines TRBV6-2 or TRBV6-3 with TRBJ2-5; D ambiguous. Germline CDR1 is MNHEY and CDR2 is SVGEGT. The CDR3 spans 13 residues. With 4 bases removed from V and 2 bases from J, the gap between germline ends came to 8 bases. The CDR3 loop is CASSSGEQETQYF. The CDR3 bases are TGTGCCAGCAGTTCAGGAGAACAAGAGACCCAGTACTTC.

The sample holds many counts of this clonotype. This chain uses TRBV2 with TRBJ2-7; 13 bases align to TRBD2. Germline V gene lookup returns CDR1 SNHLY and CDR2 FYNNEI. Germline trimming cut 5 bases from V and 4 bases from J; bases unmatched to any gene: 5. The CDR3 loop spans 15 amino acids. CDR3 bases: TGTGCCAGCAGTCCCGGGACTAGCGGGGATTACGAGCAGTACTTC. This translates into CASSPGTSGDYEQYF.